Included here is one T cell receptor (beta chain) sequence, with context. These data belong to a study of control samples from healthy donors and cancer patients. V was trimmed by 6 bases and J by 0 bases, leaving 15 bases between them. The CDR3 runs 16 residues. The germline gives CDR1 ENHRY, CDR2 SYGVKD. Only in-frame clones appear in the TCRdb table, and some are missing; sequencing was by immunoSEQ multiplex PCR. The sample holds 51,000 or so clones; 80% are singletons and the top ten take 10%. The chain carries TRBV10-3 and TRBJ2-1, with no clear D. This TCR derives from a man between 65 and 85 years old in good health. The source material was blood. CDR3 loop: CAIRRHFSSSYNEQFF. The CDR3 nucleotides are TGTGCCATCAGGCGACACTTCTCTAGCTCCTACAATGAGCAGTTCTTC.